A selection of T cell receptor beta chains follows, all from one sample in a study of T-cell memory formation after mild COVID-19. Each CDR3 protein is one row after TCRdb ran MiXCR on the 5' RACE reads. The sample gives approximately 440,000 distinct CDR3 sequences, roughly 20% of which show up once; around 8.4% is in the top ten. The sample taken for sequencing was PBMCs or a T cell subset sorted from them (not recorded which). The receptors stem from an adult woman who had mild COVID-19 (a few samples of this study predate the infection). Cell type and time point are not known. The CDR3 runs from the conserved cysteine through the conserved F or W. Each record gives: V gene, J gene, clone size, D gene, CDR3 protein, CDR3 DNA. The D gene is left open where the match is weak. Clone size is given for some rows only: seen once, a few or many times, or a class if the clone is expanded.

TRBV5-6	TRBJ1-4	.	.	CASSWGESRSEKLFF	TGTGCCAGCAGCTGGGGGGAGTCCCGGAGTGAAAAACTGTTTTTT
TRBV3-1	TRBJ1-1	.	.	CASSQVLGLVNTEAFF	TGTGCCAGCAGCCAAGTTCTGGGGCTAGTGAACACTGAAGCTTTCTTT
TRBV30	TRBJ1-1	few	.	CAWSVARGTEAFF	TGTGCCTGGAGTGTAGCACGGGGGACTGAAGCTTTCTTT
TRBV10-1	TRBJ2-6	.	TRBD2	CASRTPIAGGGGANVLTF	TGCGCCAGCAGGACCCCTATAGCGGGAGGAGGTGGGGCCAACGTCCTGACTTTC
TRBV5-1	TRBJ2-5	.	.	CASSLGEAETQYF	TGCGCCAGCAGCTTGGGGGAGGCAGAGACCCAGTACTTC
TRBV6-5	TRBJ2-7	.	TRBD1	CASRGTGGYYEQYF	TGTGCCAGCAGGGGGACAGGGGGTTACTACGAGCAGTACTTC
TRBV29-1	TRBJ2-2	few	TRBD2	CSVEDGLAGNTGELFF	TGCAGCGTTGAGGATGGACTAGCGGGGAACACCGGGGAGCTGTTTTTT
TRBV6-2/TRBV6-3	TRBJ2-1	.	TRBD1	CASMLDRVGNEQFF	TGTGCCAGCATGCTGGACAGGGTGGGCAATGAGCAGTTCTTC
TRBV11-2	TRBJ2-3	few	TRBD2	CASSQLAGGPGTDTQYF	TGTGCCAGCAGTCAATTAGCGGGAGGGCCTGGCACAGATACGCAGTATTTT
TRBV21-1	TRBJ1-1	few	.	CASSKAPPRNVYGAFF	TGTGCCAGCAGCAAAGCGCCACCGAGGAACGTATACGGAGCTTTCTTT
TRBV18	TRBJ1-1	few	.	CASATEGNTEAFF	TGTGCCAGCGCCACGGAGGGGAACACTGAAGCTTTCTTT
TRBV7-9	TRBJ2-7	few	TRBD2	CASSWTSGGLAGGEQYF	TGTGCCAGCAGTTGGACATCGGGCGGACTAGCGGGAGGCGAGCAGTACTTC
TRBV19	TRBJ2-7	few	.	CATCPRGRLSYEQYF	TGTGCCACTTGCCCGCGGGGGCGCCTCTCCTACGAGCAGTACTTC
TRBV5-1	TRBJ2-1	.	.	CASSANMPVRNEQFF	TGCGCCAGCAGCGCCAATATGCCCGTCCGCAATGAGCAGTTCTTC
TRBV6-5	TRBJ1-3	many	.	CASSLRGSGNTIYF	TGTGCCAGCAGTTTAAGGGGGAGCGGAAACACCATATATTTT
TRBV20-1	TRBJ2-3	few	.	CSAGGAATDTQYF	TGCAGTGCTGGCGGGGCCGCTACAGATACGCAGTATTTT
TRBV7-2	TRBJ2-1	.	.	CASSLALARGRNEQFF	TGTGCCAGCAGCTTAGCGCTGGCTAGGGGCCGTAATGAGCAGTTCTTC
TRBV20-1	TRBJ2-5	many	.	CSASRGAREETQYF	TGCAGTGCTAGTCGAGGGGCAAGGGAGGAGACCCAGTACTTC
TRBV6-2/TRBV6-3	TRBJ1-4	few	.	CASSYRPRQDSWLFF	TGTGCCAGCAGTTACAGACCGAGACAGGACTCGTGGCTGTTTTTT
TRBV6-5	TRBJ2-1	few	TRBD2	CASSHLAGGPDNEQFF	TGTGCCAGCAGTCATCTAGCGGGGGGGCCGGACAATGAGCAGTTCTTC
TRBV20-1	TRBJ1-2	.	TRBD1	CSARGDRAYGYTF	TGCAGTGCTAGAGGCGACAGGGCCTATGGCTACACCTTC
TRBV9	TRBJ1-5	few	.	CASSVSGGSNQPQHF	TGTGCCAGCAGCGTATCGGGCGGGAGCAATCAGCCCCAGCATTTT
TRBV7-9	TRBJ1-2	few	.	CASSPRAGLDGYTF	TGTGCCAGCAGCCCCCGGGCGGGGTTGGATGGCTACACCTTC
TRBV29-1	TRBJ2-7	few	.	CSVEVGDGQYF	TGCAGCGTTGAAGTCGGGGACGGGCAGTACTTC
TRBV2	TRBJ2-5	few	TRBD1	CASIATVAGGGQTQYF	TGTGCCAGCATCGCCACAGTGGCAGGGGGCGGTCAGACCCAGTACTTC
TRBV4-3	TRBJ1-5	.	.	CASSQDPPGLNQPQHF	TGCGCCAGCAGCCAAGATCCACCAGGACTCAATCAGCCCCAGCATTTT
TRBV5-6	TRBJ2-1	.	.	CASSPTTGTLSYNEQFF	TGTGCCAGCAGCCCCACTACCGGGACCCTCTCCTACAATGAGCAGTTCTTC
TRBV4-2	TRBJ1-1	.	.	CASSQDSGVREAFF	TGTGCCAGCAGCCAAGATTCAGGAGTACGTGAAGCTTTCTTT
TRBV2	TRBJ1-1	.	TRBD1	CATAQTEGAMNTEAFF	TGTGCCACTGCTCAAACAGAGGGGGCTATGAACACTGAAGCTTTCTTT
TRBV29-1	TRBJ2-2	.	.	CSVGDKNTGELFF	TGCAGCGTGGGGGACAAGAACACCGGGGAGCTGTTTTTT
TRBV7-3	TRBJ2-2	.	.	CASSPTGRANTGELFF	TGTGCCAGCAGCCCGACGGGACGGGCGAACACCGGGGAGCTGTTTTTT
TRBV6-1	TRBJ1-1	.	TRBD1	CASSEGDSPGTEAFF	TGTGCCAGCAGTGAAGGGGACAGTCCTGGGACTGAAGCTTTCTTT
TRBV7-2	TRBJ2-3	few	TRBD2	CASSFTSGGSTDTQYF	TGTGCCAGCAGCTTTACTAGCGGGGGGAGCACAGATACGCAGTATTTT
TRBV24-1	TRBJ2-3	.	TRBD1	CATSVGSTGGADTQYF	TGTGCCACCAGTGTCGGCTCCACAGGGGGTGCAGATACGCAGTATTTT
TRBV4-1	TRBJ2-3	few	.	CASSQETNTDTQYF	TGCGCCAGCAGCCAAGAAACAAACACAGATACGCAGTATTTT